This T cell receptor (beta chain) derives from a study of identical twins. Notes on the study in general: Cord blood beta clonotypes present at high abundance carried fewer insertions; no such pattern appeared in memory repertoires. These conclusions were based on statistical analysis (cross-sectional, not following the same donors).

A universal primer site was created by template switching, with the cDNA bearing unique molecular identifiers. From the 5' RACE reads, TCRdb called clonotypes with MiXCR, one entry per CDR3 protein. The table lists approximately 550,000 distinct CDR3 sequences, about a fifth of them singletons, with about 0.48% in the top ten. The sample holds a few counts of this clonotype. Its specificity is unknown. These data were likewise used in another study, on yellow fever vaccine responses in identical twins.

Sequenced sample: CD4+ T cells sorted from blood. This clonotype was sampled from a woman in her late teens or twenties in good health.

The CDR3 nucleotides read TGTGCCAGCAGTTACTCGGGAAATGATTCACCCCTCCACTTT. Protein product: CASSYSGNDSPLHF. This chain uses TRBV6-5 with TRBJ1-6; D ambiguous. Trimming cost V 0 bases and J 8 bases, with 8 bases left between them. This CDR3 spans 14 amino acids. Germline CDR1 reads MNHEY; CDR2 reads SVGAGI.